This T cell receptor beta chain was sequenced in a study of cytomegalovirus exposure and HLA in healthy donors. About the study: Among the roughly 400 genotyped donors, 81% were placed in the Caucasian-associated ancestry cluster. Study-level findings and limits: Roughly even sequencing depth across donors was the assumption behind the presence/absence analyses. Prior analysis indicated that the majority of TCR beta V segments exhibited productivity approximately 90% or approximately 30% of the time.

The CDR3 extends over 19 amino acids. It was with 60 Vbeta and 13 Jbeta primers that the PCR ran. Method: immunoSEQ multiplex PCR; TCRdb's copy keeps in-frame clones and lacks some. The sample consists of around 50,000 clones, around three fifths of them appearing once. Of note for this clone: The antigen is undetermined.

This clonotype was sampled from a human donor in good health. This chain joins TRBV21-1 and TRBJ1-5. TRBV21-1 represents a pseudogene. The sequencing input was PBMCs. This CDR3 reads CASLEAKNTASGGNQPQHF. The DNA for the CDR3 is TGTGCCAGCCTGGAGGCCAAGAATACCGCTTCCGGGGGCAATCAGCCCCAGCATTTT.